This T cell receptor beta chain comes out of a study of blood T cell repertoires in COVID-19. Study context: From the United States, Italy and Spain came samples of acute and convalescent COVID-19. PBMCs, B-cell-depleted T cells, or T cells provided the cDNA or gDNA that made up the material.

In the original analysis: Scientists estimated how many nucleated cells there were by amplifying reference gene primers. TCRdb's table, derived via immunoSEQ multiplex PCR, lists solely in-frame clones and lacks some. V and J calls and clone size are as listed in that table; D and trimming were resolved from the DNA. The table has approximately 87,000 clones, approximately 80% seen once. This clone came up once. This receptor was identified in a woman of 80 years or more with acute or convalescent COVID-19. Sequencing was performed on peripheral blood.

DNA of the CDR3: TGCGCCAGCAGCGAGGGGGCGAAGGGAAACACCATATATTTT. This encodes CASSEGAKGNTIYF. The chain uses TRBV5-1 and TRBJ1-3, with 7 bases lining up with TRBD1. The V and J ends lost 4 bases and 4 bases, in that order; junction bases with no gene match: 5. The CDR3 totals 14 residues. Germline V gives CDR1 SGHRS, CDR2 YFSETQ.